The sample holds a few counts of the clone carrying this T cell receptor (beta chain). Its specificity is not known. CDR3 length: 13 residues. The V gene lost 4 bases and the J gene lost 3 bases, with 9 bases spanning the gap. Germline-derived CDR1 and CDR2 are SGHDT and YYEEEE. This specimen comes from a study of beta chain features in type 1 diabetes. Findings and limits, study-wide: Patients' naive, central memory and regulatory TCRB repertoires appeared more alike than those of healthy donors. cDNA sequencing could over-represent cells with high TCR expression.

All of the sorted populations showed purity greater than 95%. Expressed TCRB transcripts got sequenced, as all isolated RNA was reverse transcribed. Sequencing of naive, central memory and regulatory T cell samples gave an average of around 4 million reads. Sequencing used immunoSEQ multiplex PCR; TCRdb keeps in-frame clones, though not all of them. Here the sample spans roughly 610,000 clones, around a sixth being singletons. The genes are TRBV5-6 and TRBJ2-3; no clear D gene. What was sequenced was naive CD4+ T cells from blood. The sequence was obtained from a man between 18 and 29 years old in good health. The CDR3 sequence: CASSKDLTDTQYF. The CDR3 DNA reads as TGTGCCAGCAGCAAGGATCTGACAGATACGCAGTATTTT.